These T cell receptor beta chains were read from a single sample in a study of vaccination and CD4 T cells after COVID-19. No antigen has been identified for these receptors. TCRdb re-called the PCR reads through MiXCR, storing one row per CDR3 protein. The table includes over 9,500 distinct CDR3 sequences, 50% to 60% detected once. The specimen sequenced was CD4+ T cells from blood, cultured in vitro. All receptors come from a human donor who had recovered from COVID-19. The conserved cysteine and the conserved F or W are not part of the CDR3 here. A clone size is listed for some rows: how often the clone was seen (once, few, many), or a class if it is expanded.

v_call	clone_size	cdr3_aa
TRBV11-2	few	ASSLSVGNYGYT
TRBV5-5	medium-sized	ASSLIGAYEQY
TRBV9	NA	ASSVAGGVQETQY
TRBV20-1	NA	SARDFGASGNTIY
TRBV5-1	NA	ASSLSSIRVLVSSYNEQF
TRBV7-9	NA	ASSADSPRQF
TRBV25-1	NA	ASSEPRQRETQY
TRBV10-2	NA	ASSGKLAGGSADTQY
TRBV7-2	NA	ASSLNRDRDSPLH
TRBV10-2	NA	ASSVVSGRAMAEQY
TRBV6-2/TRBV6-3	NA	ASSHKTGTSRNVNQPQH
TRBV6-1	NA	ASGPPGPYEQY
TRBV20-1	NA	SARDSRVDRYNEQF
TRBV6-1	few	AIKGTVKMYEQY
TRBV18	NA	ASSPRRGEQY
TRBV4-1	NA	ASSPTSGRKY
TRBV27	few	ASSSGASGGVLETQY
TRBV20-1	NA	SALPGLAGTGELF
TRBV7-2	NA	ASSLSAGTGNTIY
TRBV18	NA	ASSEAGYSTDTQY
TRBV18	NA	ASSTPDGYNEQF
TRBV11-2	NA	ASSYTGQETQY
TRBV20-1	few	SAREGFAYEQY
TRBV20-1	NA	SARPYRVGRRNSNQPQH
TRBV5-4	NA	ASRTGTSGSNEQF
TRBV2	NA	ASRDRGREQY
TRBV28	NA	ASRSGGDTGELF
TRBV11-1	once	ASSLNSGQGVGNTEAF
TRBV7-3	once	ASSLTGGQGNTEAF
TRBV24-1	once	ATSDQRDALTQY
TRBV6-2/TRBV6-3	few	ASSLQGALDYT
TRBV20-1	NA	SAPLAGIQETQY
TRBV6-2/TRBV6-3	few	ASSYSGRGMFQPQH
TRBV20-1	NA	SAPGQGAEAF
TRBV4-3	NA	ASSQEAGGIGSNTGELF
TRBV6-5	NA	ASSYAVRDNSPLH
TRBV25-1	NA	ASSEQGYTGELF
TRBV6-5	NA	ASSYSFTGGNGYT
TRBV20-1	once	SASGRRGAPTGTQY
TRBV6-5	large	ASSYGYNSPLH
TRBV28	few	ASSPIVGSQPQH
TRBV11-2	once	ASSPRLDMVYEQY